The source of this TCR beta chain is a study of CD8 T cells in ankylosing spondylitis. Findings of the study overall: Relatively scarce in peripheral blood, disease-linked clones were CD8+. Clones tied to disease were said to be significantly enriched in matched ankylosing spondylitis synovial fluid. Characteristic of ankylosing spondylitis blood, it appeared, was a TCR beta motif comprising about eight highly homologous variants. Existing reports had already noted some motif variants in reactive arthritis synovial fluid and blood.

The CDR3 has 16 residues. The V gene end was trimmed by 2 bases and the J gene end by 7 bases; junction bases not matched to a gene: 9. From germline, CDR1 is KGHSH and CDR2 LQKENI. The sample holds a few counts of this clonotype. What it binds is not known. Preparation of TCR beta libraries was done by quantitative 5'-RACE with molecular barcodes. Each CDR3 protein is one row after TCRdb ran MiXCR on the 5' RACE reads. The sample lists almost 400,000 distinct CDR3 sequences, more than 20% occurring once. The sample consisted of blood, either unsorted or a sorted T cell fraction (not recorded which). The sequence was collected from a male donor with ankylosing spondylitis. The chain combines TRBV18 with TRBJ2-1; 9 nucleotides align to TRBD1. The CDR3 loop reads CASSPGWTGERNEQFF. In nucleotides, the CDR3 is TGTGCCAGCTCACCAGGTTGGACAGGGGAACGGAATGAGCAGTTCTTC.